A single sample is the source of the 29 T cell receptor beta chains below, sequenced in a study of CD8+CD57+ T cells in acquired aplastic anemia. According to the study, genomic DNA was the template for TCR beta VDJ and CDR3 profiling. TCRdb processed the reads anew with MiXCR; each CDR3 protein has one entry. The sample has some 200,000 distinct CDR3 sequences, 40% to 60% seen once. Before being chosen for sequencing, patients had shown CD8+CD57+ cell expansion by flow cytometry. Sequenced: sorted CD4+, CD8+, or CD8+CD57+ T cells (not recorded which) from PBMCs. The receptor set was obtained from a human donor with aplastic anemia.

The chain uses TRBV2 and TRBJ1-3; TRBD1 is a possible D gene (6 bases). Trimming took off 5 bases at V and 4 bases at J, with 12 bases between the two ends. The CDR3 sequence is 14 residues long. Germline CDR1 reads SNHLY; CDR2 reads FYNNEI. CDR3 coding DNA: TGTGCCAGCAGTCGGGGGGCCGGAGGAAACACCATATATTTT. It codes for CASSRGAGGNTIYF.

The CDR3 is CASSLATIYEQYF. The CDR3 nucleotides are TGTGCCAGCAGCTTAGCGACAATCTACGAGCAGTACTTC. V usage is TRBV7-2 and J usage is TRBJ2-7; D gene uncertain. Germline V CDR1 and CDR2: SGHTA, FQGNSA. The CDR3 contains 13 residues. V dropped 0 bases and J dropped 3 bases, with 6 bases sitting between them.

There are a few counts of this clonotype. The V gene is TRBV12-3 or TRBV12-4, the J gene TRBJ2-5, with 9 positions matching TRBD1. The CDR3 has 17 amino acids. The CDR3 loop is CASGLYTGTGFLETQYF. The DNA for the CDR3 is TGTGCTAGTGGTTTATACACCGGGACAGGGTTTCTGGAGACCCAGTACTTC.

The chain links TRBV7-9 to TRBJ2-7, with D possibly being TRBD2 (5 bases). The end of the DNA is better explained by TRBJ2-5, so the J call may be wrong. The CDR3 extends over 9 amino acids. Looked up from germline, CDR1 is SEHNR and CDR2 is FQNEAQ (reference sequence). This CDR3 is CAGGETQYF. The DNA of the CDR3 is TGTGCCGGAGGAGAGACCCAGTACTTC.

CDR3 coding DNA: TGTGCCAGTAGTATAGTCCAGCAGGGGGGGGAAGAGCAGTACTTC. Encoded protein: CASSIVQQGGEEQYF. The chain is built from TRBV19 and TRBJ2-7, with D tentatively TRBD1 or TRBD2 (7 bases each). Germline CDR1 is LNHDA and CDR2 is SQIVND (reference sequence). This CDR3 is built from 15 residues. The germline V and J ends were trimmed by 1 base and 7 bases, with 17 bases remaining between them.

The chain's CDR3 is CASREQINYGYTF. In nucleotides, the CDR3 is TGTGCCAGCAGGGAGCAAATTAACTATGGCTACACCTTC. This chain connects TRBV2 to TRBJ1-2, with D unresolved. Germline V CDR1 and CDR2: SNHLY, FYNNEI. The CDR3 runs 13 residues. Trimming removed 6 bases at V and 1 base at J, with 9 bases between.

This clonotype was counted ten times or more. The chain joins TRBV5-1 to TRBJ2-2; 7 bases fit TRBD1. The CDR3 is 14 residues long. With V trimmed by 2 bases and J by 7 bases, 5 bases remained unmatched. Germline V gene data show CDR1 as SGHRS and CDR2 as YFSETQ. CDR3 sequence reads: CASSFGQAIGELFF. DNA for the CDR3: TGCGCCAGCAGCTTCGGACAGGCGATCGGGGAGCTGTTTTTT.

The V call is TRBV6-6, the J call TRBJ1-1, with D perhaps matching TRBD1 (5 bases). Germline CDR1 MNHNY, CDR2 SVGAGI (reference sequence). The CDR3 runs 15 residues. V was trimmed by 5 bases and J by 8 bases, leaving 21 bases between them. In nucleotides, the CDR3 is TGTGCCAGCAGTCCGTCGAGCGCAGGGAACGCCGAAGCTTTCTTT. This translates into CASSPSSAGNAEAFF.

The chain has TRBV5-1 and TRBJ2-3; 8 bases match TRBD2. The CDR3 has 15 amino acids. The germline gives CDR1 SGHRS, CDR2 YFSETQ. Trimming took 4 bases from V and 2 from J; bases not matched to a gene: 6. The CDR3 coding sequence is TGCGCCAGCAGCCCGGGGGGGGGTTACACAGATACGCAGTATTTT. It yields the protein CASSPGGGYTDTQYF. Drawing the rest from reference TRBV5-1 and TRBJ2-3, the complete variable domain is KAGVTQTPRYLIKTRGQQVTLSCSPISGHRSVSWYQQTPGQGLQFLFEYFSETQRNKGNFPGRFSGRQFSNSRSEMNVSTLELGDSALYLCASSPGGGYTDTQYFGPGTRLTVL.

V is TRBV7-8 and J is TRBJ1-2, with 9 bases fitting TRBD1. Trimming at V came to 5 bases and at J to 4 bases, leaving 8 bases not matched to a gene. Germline assignment: CDR1 SGHVS and CDR2 FQNEAQ. This CDR3 has 15 amino acids. This CDR3 is CASSATGTGSYGYTF. DNA of the CDR3: TGTGCCAGCAGCGCCACCGGGACAGGGAGCTATGGCTACACCTTC.

This chain connects TRBV5-4 to TRBJ1-6; D call uncertain. Germline V CDR1 and CDR2: SGHNT, YYREEE (reference sequence). CDR3 length: 12 residues. Trimming left V 7 bases short and J 7 bases short, with 9 bases between. Here the CDR3 reads CASEGRNSPLHF. CDR3 sequence (DNA): TGTGCCAGCGAGGGCCGGAATTCACCCCTCCACTTT. The full variable domain, in which reference TRBV5-4 and TRBJ1-6 provide the parts outside the CDR3, is ETGVTQSPTHLIKTRGQQVTLRCSSQSGHNTVSWYQQALGQGPQFIFQYYREEENGRGNFPPRFSGLQFPNYSSELNVNALELDDSALYLCASEGRNSPLHFGNGTRLTVT.

This clonotype was seen only once. The genes are TRBV19 and TRBJ2-2; perhaps TRBD1 as D (6 bases). This CDR3 region has 18 residues. The germline CDR1 and CDR2 sequences are LNHDA and SQIVND (reference sequence). The germline V and J ends were trimmed by 6 bases and 2 bases, with 22 bases remaining between them. In nucleotides, the CDR3 is TGTGCCAGTAGGCGCCTAGTGGACACAGGGTATAACACCGGGGAGCTGTTTTTT. It translates to CASRRLVDTGYNTGELFF.

The rearrangement uses TRBV15 and TRBJ2-7; possible D gene TRBD2, 6 bases. Germline CDR1 reads LNHNV; CDR2 reads YYDKDF (reference sequence). This CDR3 is built from 14 residues. V dropped 0 bases and J dropped 2 bases, with 8 bases sitting between them. DNA of the CDR3: TGTGCCACCAGCAGAGATCGCGGGGCCTACGAGCAGTACTTC. Translated, it gives CATSRDRGAYEQYF.

The chain uses TRBV5-1 and TRBJ2-7, with D maybe TRBD1 (5 bases). Germline V gene sequence: CDR1 SGHRS, CDR2 YFSETQ. The V and J ends lost 3 bases and 6 bases respectively, with 16 bases between them. The CDR3 is 14 residues long. CDR3 DNA sequence: TGCGCCAGCAGCTCCAACACAGGAACTGGCGAGCAGTACTTC. It codes for CASSSNTGTGEQYF.

The chain couples TRBV10-3 to TRBJ1-2, with D unclear. The length of the CDR3 is 14 residues. Germline CDR1 is ENHRY and CDR2 is SYGVKD. V gave up 7 bases and J gave up 4 bases, with 16 bases separating them. The chain's CDR3 is CAITDGRASYGYTF. The CDR3 DNA reads TGTGCCATCACCGATGGGCGCGCGAGCTATGGCTACACCTTC.

The chain carries TRBV12-3 or TRBV12-4 and TRBJ1-6; the D is unclear. The CDR3 is 15 residues long. Trimming stripped 3 bases from V and 7 bases from J, with 13 bases between. DNA of the CDR3: TGTGCCAGCAGTTTCAATGGACTGCAGAATTCACCCCTCCACTTT. Its protein product is CASSFNGLQNSPLHF.

This CDR3 reads CASSPSGTGNTIYF. In DNA form, the CDR3 reads TGTGCCAGCAGCCCTTCAGGGACTGGAAACACCATATATTTT. The V gene is TRBV6-6, the J gene TRBJ1-3, with D maybe TRBD1 (5 bases). The V gene's germline CDR1 is MNHNY and CDR2 SVGAGI (reference sequence). V was trimmed by 6 bases and J by 2 bases, leaving 11 bases between them. The CDR3 has 14 amino acids.

This clonotype was recorded many times. The chain carries TRBV2 and TRBJ1-5; D may be TRBD1 (6 bases). Germline CDR1 SNHLY, CDR2 FYNNEI. This CDR3 is built from 14 residues. V lost 3 bases and J lost 5, with 11 bases in between. The CDR3 region is CASSDRGTDQPQHF. DNA of the CDR3: TGTGCCAGCAGTGACAGGGGAACAGATCAGCCCCAGCATTTT.

This clonotype was counted at least ten times. The chain employs TRBV10-2 and TRBJ2-1, with 7 bases aligning to TRBD2. From germline, CDR1 is WSHSY and CDR2 SAAADI. V dropped 7 bases and J dropped 0; count of bases not matched to a gene: 3. CDR3 size: 14 residues. Written as DNA, the CDR3 is TGCGCCAGCATCGGGGGGAACTCCTACAATGAGCAGTTCTTC. It specifies CASIGGNSYNEQFF.

The chain recombines TRBV20-1 with TRBJ2-5; 7 nucleotides line up with TRBD2. Germline assignment: CDR1 DFQATT and CDR2 SNEGSKA (reference sequence). V shed 1 base, J shed 4 bases, and the junction held 0 bases outside the gene matches. The CDR3 contains 12 residues. The CDR3 DNA sequence: TGCAGTGCTAGAGTAGCGGGAGAGACCCAGTACTTC. It specifies CSARVAGETQYF.

The gene calls are TRBV9 and TRBJ1-1, with D unclear. CDR3 length equals 14 residues. Germline CDR1 SGDLS, CDR2 YYNGEE. Between the trimmed V and J ends, which lost 4 bases and 0 bases, there was a span of 10 bases. The CDR3 DNA reads as TGTGCCAGCAGCACGGGCCTCCTGAACACTGAAGCTTTCTTT. It translates to CASSTGLLNTEAFF.

This clonotype was detected ten times or more. The chain is built from TRBV4-1 and TRBJ2-5; D gene uncertain. The CDR3 contains 14 residues. The germline CDR1 and CDR2 sequences are MGHRA and YSYEKL. With 3 bases removed from V and 2 bases from J, the gap between germline ends came to 10 bases. The CDR3 region has the DNA TGCGCCAGCAGCCACCCCCCGAGACAAGAGACCCAGTACTTC. Its protein is CASSHPPRQETQYF.

The chain recombines TRBV2 with TRBJ2-5; 7 nucleotides match TRBD1. Trimming at V came to 10 bases and at J to 0 bases, leaving 2 bases not matched to a gene. This CDR3 has 12 amino acids. Germline CDR1 and CDR2: SNHLY and FYNNEI. For the CDR3, the DNA is TGTGCCACCGGGACAGACCAAGAGACCCAGTACTTC. Translating it yields CATGTDQETQYF.

The chain joins TRBV7-2 to TRBJ2-5, with D possibly matching TRBD2 (5 bases). Trimming shortened V by 3 bases and J by 6 bases, and 17 bases separated the two germline ends. The CDR3 totals 15 residues. Germline assignment: CDR1 SGHTA and CDR2 FQGNSA. CDR3 loop: CASSLIQREWKTQYF. For the CDR3, the DNA is TGTGCCAGCAGCTTGATTCAGAGGGAGTGGAAGACCCAGTACTTC.

J is TRBJ2-7 and V is TRBV20-1; 7 bases line up with TRBD1. The J call may be in error: the DNA end matches TRBJ2-5 better. Germline CDR1 DFQATT, CDR2 SNEGSKA (reference sequence). The CDR3 has 15 amino acids. CDR3 sequence (DNA): TGCAGTGCTAGAGGGCGACAGGGCGACAAAGAGACCCAGTACTTC. It codes for CSARGRQGDKETQYF.

The chain has TRBV7-2 and TRBJ2-7; 7 bases agree with TRBD1. Germline lookup yields CDR1 SGHTA and CDR2 FQGNSA. Trimming took 5 bases from V and 3 from J; bases not matched to a gene: 10. The CDR3 has 15 amino acids. CDR3 in amino acids: CASSPEGQRVYEQYF. The CDR3 bases are TGTGCCAGCAGCCCCGAGGGACAGCGAGTCTACGAGCAGTACTTC.

This clonotype was counted a few times. The CDR3 does not close with the conserved phenylalanine or tryptophan, likely indicating a read error. The chain has TRBV2 and TRBJ2-2; 7 nucleotides match TRBD1. This CDR3 is 16 amino acids long. J gave up 1 base and V 7 bases, and 9 bases lay outside the gene matches. CDR1 is SNHLY and CDR2 is FYNNEI in the germline V gene. The CDR3 sequence: CASNKGAEKNTGELFL. The CDR3 DNA reads as TGTGCCAGCAACAAGGGGGCGGAAAAGAACACCGGGGAGCTGTTTCTT.

V usage is TRBV7-8 and J usage is TRBJ1-1; D not resolved. Germline CDR1 and CDR2: SGHVS and FQNEAQ. The CDR3 consists of 14 residues. V gave up 5 bases and J gave up 7 bases, with 17 bases separating them. The CDR3 DNA is TGTGCCAGCAGCCCGTTACAGACCACCTTTGAAGCTTTCTTT. This encodes CASSPLQTTFEAFF.

In this sample, this clonotype turned up once. This sequence joins TRBV9 and TRBJ2-5; 8 bases line up with TRBD2. From germline, CDR1 is SGDLS and CDR2 YYNGEE. The length of the CDR3 is 16 residues. Germline trimming cut 5 bases from V and 2 bases from J; bases unmatched to any gene: 11. The CDR3: CASSLRGSGAQETQYF. CDR3 nucleotides: TGTGCCAGCAGTTTAAGGGGTAGCGGGGCTCAAGAGACCCAGTACTTC.